This TCR beta chain was identified in a study of CXCR3-negative and CXCR3-positive naive CD8 T cells (dated by TCRdb to the late 2010s). Background for the entire study: In total, roughly 140 million TRB reads were obtained, which works out to roughly 1.5 +/- 0.3 million reads per library. TRBV-TRBJ cluster analysis included naive subsets from roughly 5 donors and memory cells from 3 donors. Diversity and physicochemical repertoire analyses covered about a dozen donors pooled from two independent experiments. The paper's findings and limits, for the study overall: Because surface CD5, which has been linked to self-reactivity in mice, was comparable between naive subsets, TCR interaction strength was also inferred from TRB CDR3 physicochemical properties. TRB CDR3s from CXCR3-positive naive cells showed higher hydrophobicity (lower Kidera factor 4), lower energy, and higher strength and volume indices than CXCR3-negative naive cells. Similar TRBV-TRBJ usage was shown by naive CXCR3-negative and CXCR3-positive cells from the same donor, whereas distinct patterns were shown by memory cells. Comparably high repertoire diversity was found in both naive subsets, whereas much lower repertoire diversity was found in memory CD8+ T cells. CXCR3 expression partially decreased after cryopreservation, so most assays used freshly isolated PBMCs.

Sequencing relied on a NextSeq 550. The Human TCR Profiling Kit (MiLaboratory) was used to make UMI-labeled 5' RACE TRB cDNA libraries. The full amount of extracted RNA was used for cDNA synthesis, and the full amount of resulting cDNA was used for PCR amplification. Libraries were prepared in parallel with an identical number of PCR cycles. The authors' analysis ran thus. With a requirement of at least two reads per UMI, MIGEC and MiXCR extracted about 52,000 +/- 9,100 unique UMI-labeled TRB cDNA molecules per library. Each library averaged about 40,000 +/- 10,000 functional in-frame TRB CDR3 nucleotide clonotypes without stop codons. After downsampling to 5000 UMI-labeled TRB molecules per sample, diversity metrics, including normalized Shannon-Wiener and Chao1, were computed in VDJtools. For the central five CDR3 residues, VDJtools calculated physicochemical properties weighted by clonotype size, namely interaction energy, strength, volume and Kidera factor 4. Reads reprocessed by TCRdb are summarized as one entry per CDR3 protein sequence, and DNA is absent. In this record, the V and J calls reflect TCRdb's handling and not the investigators' own analysis. This sample's listing comprises about 130,000 distinct CDR3 sequences. The ten most abundant clones make up 0.45% to 0.6% of the sample.

As to this clonotype: Its binding antigen is unknown.

For each CD8+ T cell subset, flow sorting was done in triplicate, and roughly 330,000 cells per subset went directly into RLT lysis buffer. Naive CD8+ T cells were defined stringently as CD45RO-CCR7+CD27+CD95- to exclude memory contaminants. Standard density gradient centrifugation was used to isolate peripheral blood mononuclear cells from buffy coats. Naive CXCR3-negative and CXCR3-positive CD8+ T cells were flow-sorted using a FACSAria III. Total RNA was extracted from sorted cells using an RNeasy Mini Kit. The CDR3 holds 15 amino acids from the cysteine to the phenylalanine. DNA is not recorded here. Sequences SQVTM (CDR1) and ANQGSEA (CDR2) are obtained from the germline V gene.

The V gene is TRBV29-1 and the J gene is TRBJ2-2; TCRdb's assignment of TRBD1 cannot be checked, as there is no DNA. The sequenced material came from naive CXCR3- CD8+ T cells from blood. What the cell subset or site label conveys for this sample: CD45RO-CCR7+CD27+CD95- naive CD8+ T cells lacking CXCR3 (TNR3-). This clonotype originated in a human donor in good health. Some clones in this sample may be carry-over from other donors' samples. CDR3 reads: CSVSSETGTTGELFF.